The next 16 T cell receptor beta chains were all read from a single sample in a study of cytomegalovirus exposure and HLA in healthy donors (dated by TCRdb to between 2016 and 2019). Library preparation was by the immunoSEQ multiplex PCR assay. The multiplex PCR relied on a mix of 60 forward primers for TCR Vbeta segments and 13 reverse primers for TCR Jbeta segments. TCRdb took over this immuneACCESS table, retaining in-frame rearrangements with V and J assigned. Such tables are incomplete; in checked studies, under half of the missing clones stem from an unresolved V gene, and the remainder is unexplained. The sample has approximately 170,000 clones on record, around four fifths of them singletons. 0.95% to 1.5% of the sample belongs to the ten largest clones. Sequenced material: PBMCs. The receptors derive from a boy aged 2 to 10 in good health and CMV-seronegative.

CDR3 sequence (DNA): TGTGCCAGCAGCCAAGAAGGGGGCGATCAGCCCCAGCATTTT. Its protein is CASSQEGGDQPQHF. This chain links TRBV4-2 with TRBJ1-5; 7 nucleotides align to TRBD1. The ends lost 0 bases at V and 5 bases at J; junction bases unmatched: 1. The CDR3 has 14 amino acids. CDR1 and CDR2 from the germline V gene are LGHNA and YNFKEQ.

The rearrangement uses TRBV4-1 and TRBJ2-1; 10 bases fit TRBD2. Germline loops: CDR1 MGHRA, CDR2 YSYEKL. V trimming: 6 bases; J trimming: 0 bases; junction bases outside the gene matches: 17. CDR3 length: 20 residues. The CDR3 region is CASSLGLSSGGSRSYNEQFF. For the CDR3, the DNA is TGCGCCAGCAGTTTAGGGTTGTCTAGCGGGGGCTCTCGCTCCTACAATGAGCAGTTCTTC.

The chain is built from TRBV21-1 and TRBJ1-6. TRBV21-1 is a listed pseudogene. The CDR3 consists of 14 residues. In nucleotides, the CDR3 is TGTGCCAGCAGCAAGAGGGAAAGACATTCACCCCTCCACTTT. This translates into CASSKRERHSPLHF.

The rearrangement uses TRBV4-1 and TRBJ2-7; TRBD2 might be the D (6 bases). V shed 1 base and J shed 5 bases, with 12 bases lying between them. The germline V gene has CDR1 MGHRA and CDR2 YSYEKL. The CDR3 length is 14 residues. CDR3: CASSQGPGVDEQYF. The DNA of the CDR3 is TGCGCCAGCAGCCAAGGGCCGGGAGTGGACGAGCAGTACTTC.

On this clone itself: One end of the junction fails to match germline, which may point to a read error. This sequence joins TRBV11-2 and TRBJ2-3; a weak D match, TRBD2 (5 bases). This CDR3 has 14 amino acids. Looked up from germline, CDR1 is SGHAT and CDR2 is FQNNGV. The CDR3 is CASSFRASTDTQYF. The DNA of the CDR3 is TGTGCCAGCAGCTTTCGGGCTAGCACGGATACGCAGTATTTT.

The chain employs TRBV9 and TRBJ2-3, with a tentative D call TRBD1 (6 bases). The germline gives CDR1 SGDLS, CDR2 YYNGEE. The CDR3 sequence is 14 residues long. The germline V and J ends were trimmed by 0 bases and 5 bases, with 10 bases remaining between them. CDR3 nucleotides: TGTGCCAGCAGCGTAGTGGGGGCAGAAGATACGCAGTATTTT. This sequence encodes CASSVVGAEDTQYF.

This sequence joins TRBV5-1 and TRBJ2-3, with D uncertain. Germline V gene sequence: CDR1 SGHRS, CDR2 YFSETQ. This CDR3 has 14 residues. Trimming removed 7 bases from V and 0 bases from J, with 12 bases in between. This chain's CDR3 is CASSTYSSTDTQYF. The CDR3 DNA sequence: TGCGCCAGCTCCACTTACTCTAGCACAGATACGCAGTATTTT.

The chain joins TRBV19 to TRBJ1-1, with D maybe TRBD1 (5 bases). The germline V and J ends were trimmed by 6 bases and 7 bases, with 12 bases remaining between them. The CDR3 is 12 amino acids. Germline CDR1 and CDR2: LNHDA and SQIVND (reference sequence). The CDR3 nucleotides read TGTGCCAGTAGGGAGGGGACTCATGAAGCTTTCTTT. Translation: CASREGTHEAFF.

The chain joins TRBV18 to TRBJ1-5; D may be TRBD1 (6 bases). From germline, CDR1 is KGHSH and CDR2 LQKENI. The length of the CDR3 is 13 residues. V lost 4 bases and J lost 4, with 8 bases in between. CDR3 amino acids: CASSRDTNQPQHF. The CDR3 coding sequence is TGTGCCAGCTCACGGGACACTAATCAGCCCCAGCATTTT.

This clone has a single count. The rearrangement uses TRBV5-5 and TRBJ2-7, with D hard to call. Per germline, CDR1 SGHKS and CDR2 YYEKEE (reference sequence). V lost 1 base and J 0 bases, leaving 14 bases between the germline ends. The length of the CDR3 is 16 residues. The CDR3 region has the DNA TGTGCCAGCAGCTTGTTTGAATCTCCGAGCTCCTACGAGCAGTACTTC. Amino acid sequence: CASSLFESPSSYEQYF. Based on the CDR3 plus reference TRBV5-5 and TRBJ2-7, the full variable domain is DAGVTQSPTHLIKTRGQQVTLRCSPISGHKSVSWYQQVLGQGPQFIFQYYEKEERGRGNFPDRFSARQFPNYSSELNVNALLLGDSALYLCASSLFESPSSYEQYFGPGTRLTVT.

The rearrangement joins TRBV10-3 to TRBJ2-5, with D possibly TRBD1 on 7 matching bases. Trimming shortened V by 4 bases and J by 2 bases, and 8 bases separated the two germline ends. Per germline, CDR1 ENHRY and CDR2 SYGVKD. The CDR3 spans 13 residues. The CDR3 region is CAISAGGQETQYF. The CDR3 nucleotides read TGTGCCATCAGTGCAGGGGGGCAAGAGACCCAGTACTTC.

The CDR3 here is CASRSRGRNTEAFF. CDR3 coding DNA: TGTGCCAGCAGGTCCAGGGGGCGAAACACTGAAGCTTTCTTT. The J gene is TRBJ1-1, the V gene TRBV27, with 8 bases fitting TRBD1. With V trimmed by 6 bases and J by 2 bases, 5 bases remained unmatched. This CDR3 is built from 14 residues. The V gene's germline CDR1 is MNHEY and CDR2 SMNVEV (reference sequence).

The chain recombines TRBV12-5 with TRBJ2-2; TRBD1 agrees at 7 bases. Germline loops: CDR1 LGHNT, CDR2 FRNRAP. The trim removed 2 bases at V and 0 bases at J, leaving 0 bases unmatched. CDR3 size: 15 residues. CDR3 DNA sequence: TGTGCTAGTGGTTTGCAGGGGGCGAACACCGGGGAGCTGTTTTTT. Its translation: CASGLQGANTGELFF.

The gene calls are TRBV6-5 and TRBJ2-4, with 9 bases that match TRBD1. J was trimmed by 3 bases and V by 4 bases; bases with no gene match: 7. There are 16 residues in the CDR3. CDR1 MNHEY and CDR2 SVGAGI come from the germline V gene. This CDR3 reads CASSSTGGWGKNIQYF. CDR3 nucleotide sequence: TGTGCCAGCAGTTCCACAGGGGGCTGGGGCAAAAACATTCAGTACTTC.

The V call is TRBV7-2, the J call TRBJ2-7, with 7 bases matching TRBD2. The CDR3 is made up of 16 amino acids. The ends lost 1 base at V and 4 bases at J; junction bases unmatched: 10. Germline loops: CDR1 SGHTA, CDR2 FQGNSA. CDR3: CASSLESGLVFYEQYF. CDR3 nucleotide sequence: TGTGCCAGCAGCTTAGAATCCGGACTAGTGTTTTACGAGCAGTACTTC.

The chain joins TRBV21-1 to TRBJ2-1; the table's TRBD1 call for D was not verified on the DNA. TRBV21-1 is listed as a pseudogene. CDR3 length equals 17 residues. For the CDR3, the DNA is TGTGCCAGCAGCAAAGGTTCCTGGGACAGGCACAACAATGAGCAGTTCTTC. It encodes CASSKGSWDRHNNEQFF.